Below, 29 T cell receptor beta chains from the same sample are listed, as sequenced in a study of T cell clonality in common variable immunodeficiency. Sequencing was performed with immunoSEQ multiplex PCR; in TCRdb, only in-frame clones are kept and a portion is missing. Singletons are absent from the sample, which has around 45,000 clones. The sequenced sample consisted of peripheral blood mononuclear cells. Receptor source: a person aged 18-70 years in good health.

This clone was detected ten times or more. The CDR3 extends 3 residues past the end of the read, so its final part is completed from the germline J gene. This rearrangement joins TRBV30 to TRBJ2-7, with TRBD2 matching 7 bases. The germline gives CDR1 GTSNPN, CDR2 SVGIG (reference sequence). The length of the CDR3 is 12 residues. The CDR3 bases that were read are TGTGGGGGGTCGCGGGGGACCTACGAG. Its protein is CGGSRGTYE. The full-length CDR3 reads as CGGSRGTYEQYF.

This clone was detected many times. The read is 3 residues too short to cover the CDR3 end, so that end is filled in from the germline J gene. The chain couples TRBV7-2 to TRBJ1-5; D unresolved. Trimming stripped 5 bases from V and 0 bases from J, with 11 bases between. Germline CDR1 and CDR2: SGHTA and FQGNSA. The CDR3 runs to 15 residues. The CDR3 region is CASSVYSHSNQPQHF. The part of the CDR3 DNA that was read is TGTGCCAGCAGCGTGTACAGCCATAGCAATCAGCCC.

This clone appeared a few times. The CDR3: CASSLTPGTSGGDEQFF. CDR3 bases read: TGTGCCAGCAGCTTAACCCCCGGGACTAGCGGGGGGGATGAG. The rearrangement joins TRBV7-6 to TRBJ2-1; 16 bases line up with TRBD2. The read ends 3 residues shy of where the CDR3 ends; the end is completed using the germline J gene. CDR1 is SGHVS and CDR2 is FNYEAQ in the germline V gene. This CDR3 region has 17 residues. Trimming cost V 2 bases and J 8 bases; bases outside gene matches: 6.

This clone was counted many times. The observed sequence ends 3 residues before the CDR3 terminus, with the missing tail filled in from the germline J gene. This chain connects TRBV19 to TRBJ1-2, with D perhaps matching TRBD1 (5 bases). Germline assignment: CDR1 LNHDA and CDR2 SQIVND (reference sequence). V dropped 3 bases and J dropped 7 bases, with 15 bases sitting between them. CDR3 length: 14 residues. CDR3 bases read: TGTGCCAGTAGTATGAACACCCGGCAGGGTGGC. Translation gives CASSMNTRQGG. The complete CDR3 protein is CASSMNTRQGGYTF. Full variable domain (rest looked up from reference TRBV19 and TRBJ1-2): DGGITQSPKYLFRKEGQNVTLSCEQNLNHDAMYWYRQDPGQGLRLIYYSQIVNDFQKGDIAEGYSVSREKKESFPLTVTSAQKNPTAFYLCASSMNTRQGGYTFGSGTRLTVV.

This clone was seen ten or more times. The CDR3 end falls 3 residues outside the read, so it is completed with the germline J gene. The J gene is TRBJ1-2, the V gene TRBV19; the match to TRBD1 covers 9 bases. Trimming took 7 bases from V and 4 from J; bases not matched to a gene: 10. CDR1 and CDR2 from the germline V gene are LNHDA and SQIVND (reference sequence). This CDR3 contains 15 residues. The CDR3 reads CASTRGQGGSYGYTF. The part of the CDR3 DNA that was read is TGTGCCAGTACCAGGGGACAGGGCGGTAGCTATGGC.

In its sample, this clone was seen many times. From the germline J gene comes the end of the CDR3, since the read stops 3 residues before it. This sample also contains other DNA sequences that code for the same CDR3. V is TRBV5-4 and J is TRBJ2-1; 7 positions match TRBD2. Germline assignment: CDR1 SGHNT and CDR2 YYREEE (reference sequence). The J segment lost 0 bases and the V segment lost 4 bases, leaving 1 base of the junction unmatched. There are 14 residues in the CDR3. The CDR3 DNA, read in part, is TGTGCCAGCAGCGCTAGCGGCTCCTACAATGAG. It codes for CASSASGSYNE. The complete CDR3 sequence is CASSASGSYNEQFF.

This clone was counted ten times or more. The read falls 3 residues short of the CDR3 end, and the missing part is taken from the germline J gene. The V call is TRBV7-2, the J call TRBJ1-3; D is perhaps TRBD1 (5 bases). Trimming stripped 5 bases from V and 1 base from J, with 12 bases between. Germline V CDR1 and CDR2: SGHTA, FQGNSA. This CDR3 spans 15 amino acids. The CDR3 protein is CASSPDNLSGNTIYF. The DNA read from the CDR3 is TGTGCCAGCAGCCCGGACAACTTATCTGGAAACACC.

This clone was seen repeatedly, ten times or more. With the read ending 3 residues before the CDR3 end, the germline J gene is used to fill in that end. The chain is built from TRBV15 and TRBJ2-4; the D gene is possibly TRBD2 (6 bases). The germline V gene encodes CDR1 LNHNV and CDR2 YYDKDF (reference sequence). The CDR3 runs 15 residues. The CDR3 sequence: CATSLRAGTHIYQYF. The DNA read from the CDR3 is TGTGCCACCAGTTTGAGGGCCGGGACTCATATTTAT.

Partial CDR3 DNA: TGTGCCAGCTCACGCCGAGCTCCGGGACAGGGCACAGATACG. Translating it yields CASSRRAPGQGTDT. The entire CDR3 protein reads CASSRRAPGQGTDTQYF. This chain joins TRBV18 and TRBJ2-3, with 8 bases identical to TRBD1. The read ends 3 residues before the CDR3 terminus; that terminus is restored from the germline J gene. The V gene's germline CDR1 is KGHSH and CDR2 LQKENI. The CDR3 consists of 17 residues. Losses at the gene ends were 4 bases for V and 1 base for J; bases not matched to a gene: 10.

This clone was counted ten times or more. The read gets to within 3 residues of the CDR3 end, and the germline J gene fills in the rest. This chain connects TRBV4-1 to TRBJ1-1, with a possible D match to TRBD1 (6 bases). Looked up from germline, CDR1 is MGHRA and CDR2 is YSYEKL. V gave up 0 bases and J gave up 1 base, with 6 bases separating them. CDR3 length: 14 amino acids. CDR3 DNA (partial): TGCGCCAGCAGCCAAGACAGGGGGAACACTGAA. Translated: CASSQDRGNTE. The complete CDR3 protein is CASSQDRGNTEAFF.

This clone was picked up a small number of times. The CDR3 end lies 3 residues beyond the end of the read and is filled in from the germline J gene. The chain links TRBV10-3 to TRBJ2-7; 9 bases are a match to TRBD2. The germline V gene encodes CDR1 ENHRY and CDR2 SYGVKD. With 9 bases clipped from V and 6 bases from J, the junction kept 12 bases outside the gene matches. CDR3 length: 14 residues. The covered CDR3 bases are TGTGCCATTGGGGCGGGGGGGAGCGCCTGCGAG. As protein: CAIGAGGSACE. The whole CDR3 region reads CAIGAGGSACEQYF.

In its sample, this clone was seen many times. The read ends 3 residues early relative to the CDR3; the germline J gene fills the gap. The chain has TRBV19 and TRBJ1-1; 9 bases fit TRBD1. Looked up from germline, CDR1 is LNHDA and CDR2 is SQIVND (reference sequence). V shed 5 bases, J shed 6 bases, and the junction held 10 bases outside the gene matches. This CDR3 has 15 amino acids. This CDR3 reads CASSSWTGVLAEAFF. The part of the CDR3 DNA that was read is TGTGCCAGTAGTTCCTGGACAGGGGTGCTGGCTGAA.

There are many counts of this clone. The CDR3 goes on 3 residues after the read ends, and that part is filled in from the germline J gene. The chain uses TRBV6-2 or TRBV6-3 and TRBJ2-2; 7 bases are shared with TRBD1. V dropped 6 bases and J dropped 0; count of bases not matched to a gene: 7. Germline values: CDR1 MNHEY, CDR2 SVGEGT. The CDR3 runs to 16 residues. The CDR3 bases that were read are TGTGCCAGCAGGCCAGACAGGGCGGCGAACACCGGGGAG. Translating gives CASRPDRAANTGE. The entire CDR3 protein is CASRPDRAANTGELFF.

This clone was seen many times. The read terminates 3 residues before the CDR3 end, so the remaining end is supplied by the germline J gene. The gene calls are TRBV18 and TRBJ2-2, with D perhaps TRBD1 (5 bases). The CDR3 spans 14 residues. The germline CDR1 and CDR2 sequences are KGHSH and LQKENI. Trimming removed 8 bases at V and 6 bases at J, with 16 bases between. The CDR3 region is CASNSGKGPGELFF. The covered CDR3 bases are TGTGCCAGCAATTCAGGCAAGGGGCCCGGGGAG.

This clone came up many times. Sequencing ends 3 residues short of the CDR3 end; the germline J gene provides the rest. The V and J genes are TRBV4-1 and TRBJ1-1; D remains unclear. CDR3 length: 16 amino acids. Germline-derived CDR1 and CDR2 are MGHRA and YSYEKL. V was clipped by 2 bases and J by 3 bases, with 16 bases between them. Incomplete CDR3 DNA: TGCGCCAGCAGCCAATCGTTAGGGTCAGGAGACACTGAA. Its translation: CASSQSLGSGDTE. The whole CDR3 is CASSQSLGSGDTEAFF.

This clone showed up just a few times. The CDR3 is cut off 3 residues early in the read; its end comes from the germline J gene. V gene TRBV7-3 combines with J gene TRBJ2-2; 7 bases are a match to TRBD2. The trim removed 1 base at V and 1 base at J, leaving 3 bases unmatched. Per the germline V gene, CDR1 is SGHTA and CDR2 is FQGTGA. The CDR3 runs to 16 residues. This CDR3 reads CASSLIAGVNTGELFF. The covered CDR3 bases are TGTGCCAGCAGCTTAATAGCGGGTGTGAACACCGGGGAG.

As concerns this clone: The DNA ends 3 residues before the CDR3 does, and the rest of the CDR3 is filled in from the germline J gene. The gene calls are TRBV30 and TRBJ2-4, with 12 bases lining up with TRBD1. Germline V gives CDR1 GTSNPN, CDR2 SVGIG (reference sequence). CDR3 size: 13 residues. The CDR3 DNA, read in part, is TGTGCCTGGGGGACAGGGGGCTTGAATGGT. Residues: CAWGTGGLNG. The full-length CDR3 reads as CAWGTGGLNGQYF.

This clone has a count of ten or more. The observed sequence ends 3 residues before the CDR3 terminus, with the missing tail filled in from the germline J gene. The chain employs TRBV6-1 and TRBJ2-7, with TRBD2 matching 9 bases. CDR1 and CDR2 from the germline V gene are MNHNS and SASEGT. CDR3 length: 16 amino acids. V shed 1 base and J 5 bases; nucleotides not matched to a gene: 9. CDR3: CASSEGSGGPPHEQYF. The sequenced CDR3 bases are TGTGCCAGCAGTGAAGGGAGCGGGGGGCCTCCCCACGAG.

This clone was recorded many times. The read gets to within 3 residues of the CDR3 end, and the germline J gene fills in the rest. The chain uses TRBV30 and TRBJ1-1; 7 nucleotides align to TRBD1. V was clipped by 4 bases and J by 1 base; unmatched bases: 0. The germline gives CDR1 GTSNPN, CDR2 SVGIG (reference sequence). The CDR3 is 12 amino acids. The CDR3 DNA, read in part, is TGTGCCTGGACAGGGGGGAACACTGAA. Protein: CAWTGGNTE. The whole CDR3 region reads CAWTGGNTEAFF.

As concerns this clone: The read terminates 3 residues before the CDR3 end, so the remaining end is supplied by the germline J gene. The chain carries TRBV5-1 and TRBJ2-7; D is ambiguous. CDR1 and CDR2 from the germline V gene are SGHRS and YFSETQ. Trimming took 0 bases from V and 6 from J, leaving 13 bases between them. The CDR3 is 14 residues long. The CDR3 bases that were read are TGCGCCAGCAGCTTGGAAAAGTCGACGGGCGAG. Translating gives CASSLEKSTGE. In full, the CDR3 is CASSLEKSTGEQYF.

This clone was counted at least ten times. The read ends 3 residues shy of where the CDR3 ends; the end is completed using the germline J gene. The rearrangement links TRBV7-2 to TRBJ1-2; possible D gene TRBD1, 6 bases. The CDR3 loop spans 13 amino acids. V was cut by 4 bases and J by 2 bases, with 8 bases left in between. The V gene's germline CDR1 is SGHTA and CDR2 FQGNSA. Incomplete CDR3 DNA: TGTGCCAGCAGCTGGACAGCGAACTATGGC. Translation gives CASSWTANYG. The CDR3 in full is CASSWTANYGYTF.

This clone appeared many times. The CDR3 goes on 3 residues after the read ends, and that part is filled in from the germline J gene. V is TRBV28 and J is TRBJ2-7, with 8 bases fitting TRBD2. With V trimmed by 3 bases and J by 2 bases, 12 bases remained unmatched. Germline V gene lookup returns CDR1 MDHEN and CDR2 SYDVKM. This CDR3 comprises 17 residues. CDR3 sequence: CASSFQRGGDFTYEQYF. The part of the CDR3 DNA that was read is TGTGCCAGCAGTTTTCAACGGGGGGGTGATTTTACCTACGAG.

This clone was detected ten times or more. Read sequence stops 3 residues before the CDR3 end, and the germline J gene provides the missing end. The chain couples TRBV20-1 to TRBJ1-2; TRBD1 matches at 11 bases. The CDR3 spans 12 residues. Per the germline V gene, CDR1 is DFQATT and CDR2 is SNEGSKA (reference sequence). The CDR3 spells CSARGDRGDYTF. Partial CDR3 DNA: TGCAGTGCTAGAGGGGACAGGGGGGAC.

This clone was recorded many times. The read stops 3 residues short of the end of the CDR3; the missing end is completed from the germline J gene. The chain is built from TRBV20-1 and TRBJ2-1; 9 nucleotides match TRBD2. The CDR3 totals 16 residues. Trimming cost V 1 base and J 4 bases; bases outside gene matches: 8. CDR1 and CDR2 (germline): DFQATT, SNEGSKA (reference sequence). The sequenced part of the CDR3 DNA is TGCAGTGCTAGAGTCCCGTCTAGCGGGACATACAATGAG. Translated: CSARVPSSGTYNE. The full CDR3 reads CSARVPSSGTYNEQFF.

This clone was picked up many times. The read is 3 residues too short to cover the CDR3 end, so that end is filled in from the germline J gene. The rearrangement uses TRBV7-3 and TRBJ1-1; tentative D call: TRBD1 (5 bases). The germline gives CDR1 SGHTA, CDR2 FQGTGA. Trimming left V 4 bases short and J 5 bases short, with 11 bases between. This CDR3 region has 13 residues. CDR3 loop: CASSSRQITEAFF. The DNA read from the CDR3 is TGTGCCAGCAGCTCGAGACAGATAACTGAA.

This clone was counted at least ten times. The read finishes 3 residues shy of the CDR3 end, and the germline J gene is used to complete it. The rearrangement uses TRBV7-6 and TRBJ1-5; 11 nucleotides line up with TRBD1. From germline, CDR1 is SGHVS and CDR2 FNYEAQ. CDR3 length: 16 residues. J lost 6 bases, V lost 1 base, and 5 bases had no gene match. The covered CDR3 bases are TGTGCCAGCAGCTTAGGGACCGGGACAGGGGGTCAGCCC. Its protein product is CASSLGTGTGGQP. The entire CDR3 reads CASSLGTGTGGQPQHF.

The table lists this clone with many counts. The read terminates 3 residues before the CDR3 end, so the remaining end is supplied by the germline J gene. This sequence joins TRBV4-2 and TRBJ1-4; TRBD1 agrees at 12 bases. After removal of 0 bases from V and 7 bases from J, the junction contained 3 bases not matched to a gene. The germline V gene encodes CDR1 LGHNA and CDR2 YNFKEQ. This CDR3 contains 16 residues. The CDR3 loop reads CASSQDPGQGAEKLFF. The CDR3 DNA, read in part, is TGTGCCAGCAGCCAAGATCCGGGACAGGGGGCTGAAAAA.

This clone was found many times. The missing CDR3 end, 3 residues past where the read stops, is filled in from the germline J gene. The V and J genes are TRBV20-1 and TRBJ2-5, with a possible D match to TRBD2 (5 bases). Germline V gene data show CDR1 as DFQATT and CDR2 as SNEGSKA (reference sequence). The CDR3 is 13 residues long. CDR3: CSAGGGSEETQYF. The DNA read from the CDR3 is TGCAGCGCCGGAGGCGGGTCGGAAGAGACC.

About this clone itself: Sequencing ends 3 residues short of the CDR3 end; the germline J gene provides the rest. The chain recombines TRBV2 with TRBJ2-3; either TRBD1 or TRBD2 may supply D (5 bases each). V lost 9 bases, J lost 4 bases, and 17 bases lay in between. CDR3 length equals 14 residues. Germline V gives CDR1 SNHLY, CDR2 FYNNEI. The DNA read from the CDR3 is TGTGCCAGGGACCTGGACACGAGGGCAGATACG. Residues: CARDLDTRADT. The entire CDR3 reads CARDLDTRADTQYF.